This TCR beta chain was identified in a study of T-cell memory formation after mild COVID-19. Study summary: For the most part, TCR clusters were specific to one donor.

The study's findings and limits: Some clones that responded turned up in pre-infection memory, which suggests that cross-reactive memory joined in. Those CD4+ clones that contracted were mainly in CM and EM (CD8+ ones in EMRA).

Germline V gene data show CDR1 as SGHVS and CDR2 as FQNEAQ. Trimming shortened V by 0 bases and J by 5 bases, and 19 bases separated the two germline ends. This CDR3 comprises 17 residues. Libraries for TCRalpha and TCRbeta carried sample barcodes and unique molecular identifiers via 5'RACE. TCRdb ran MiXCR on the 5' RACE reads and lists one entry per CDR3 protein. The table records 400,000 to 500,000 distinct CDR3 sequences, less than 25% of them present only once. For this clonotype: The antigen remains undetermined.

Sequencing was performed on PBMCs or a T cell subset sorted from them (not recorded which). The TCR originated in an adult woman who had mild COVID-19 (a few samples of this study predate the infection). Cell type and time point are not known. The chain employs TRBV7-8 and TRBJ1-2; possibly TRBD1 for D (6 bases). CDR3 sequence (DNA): TGTGCCAGCAGCTTAGCGCCTGTGGACAGCCCTTGGTATGGCTACACCTTC. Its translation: CASSLAPVDSPWYGYTF.